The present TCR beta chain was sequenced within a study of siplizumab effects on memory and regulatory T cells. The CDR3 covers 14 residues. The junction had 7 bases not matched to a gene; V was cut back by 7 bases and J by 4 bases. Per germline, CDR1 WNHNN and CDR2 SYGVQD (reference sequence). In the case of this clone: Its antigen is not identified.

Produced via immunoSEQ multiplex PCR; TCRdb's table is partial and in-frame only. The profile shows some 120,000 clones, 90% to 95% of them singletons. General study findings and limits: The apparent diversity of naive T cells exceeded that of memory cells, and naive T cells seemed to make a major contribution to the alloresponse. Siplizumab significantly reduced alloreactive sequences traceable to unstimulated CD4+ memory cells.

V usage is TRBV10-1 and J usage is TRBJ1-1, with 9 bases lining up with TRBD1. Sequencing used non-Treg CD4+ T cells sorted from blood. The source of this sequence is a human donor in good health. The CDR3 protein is CASKPGTGSTEAFF. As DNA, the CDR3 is TGCGCCAGCAAGCCCGGGACAGGGTCCACTGAAGCTTTCTTT.